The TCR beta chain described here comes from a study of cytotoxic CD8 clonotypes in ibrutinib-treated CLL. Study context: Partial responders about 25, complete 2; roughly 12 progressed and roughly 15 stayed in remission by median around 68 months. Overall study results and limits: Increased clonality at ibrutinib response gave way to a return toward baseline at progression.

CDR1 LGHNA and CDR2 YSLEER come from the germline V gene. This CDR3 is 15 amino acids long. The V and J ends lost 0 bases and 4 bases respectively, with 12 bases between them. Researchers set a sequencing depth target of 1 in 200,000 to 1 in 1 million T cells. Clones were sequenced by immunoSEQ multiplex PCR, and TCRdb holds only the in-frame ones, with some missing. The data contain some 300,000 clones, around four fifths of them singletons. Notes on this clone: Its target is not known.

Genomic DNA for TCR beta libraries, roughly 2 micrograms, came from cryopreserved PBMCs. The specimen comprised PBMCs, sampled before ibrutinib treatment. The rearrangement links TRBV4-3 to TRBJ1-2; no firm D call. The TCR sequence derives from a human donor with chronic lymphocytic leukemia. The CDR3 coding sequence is TGCGCCAGCAGCCAAGAGATAATCTCCTTCTATGGCTACACCTTC. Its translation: CASSQEIISFYGYTF.